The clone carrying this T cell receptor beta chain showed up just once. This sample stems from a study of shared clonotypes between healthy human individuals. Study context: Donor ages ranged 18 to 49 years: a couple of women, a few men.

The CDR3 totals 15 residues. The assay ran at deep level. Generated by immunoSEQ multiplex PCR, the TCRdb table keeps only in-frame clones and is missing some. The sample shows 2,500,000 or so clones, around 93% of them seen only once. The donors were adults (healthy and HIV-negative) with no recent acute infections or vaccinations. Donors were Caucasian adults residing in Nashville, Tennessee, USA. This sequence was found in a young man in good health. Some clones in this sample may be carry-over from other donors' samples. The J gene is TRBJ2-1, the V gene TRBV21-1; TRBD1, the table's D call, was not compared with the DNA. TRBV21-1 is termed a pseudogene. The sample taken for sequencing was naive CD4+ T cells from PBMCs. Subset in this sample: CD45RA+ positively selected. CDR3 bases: TGTGCCAGCAGTTTAGGAGGGACAGGGGTATGTGAGCAGTTCTTC. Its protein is CASSLGGTGVCEQFF.